Each of the 25 T cell receptor beta chains below was sequenced from the same sample in a study of OX40 agonist ivuxolimab in advanced cancers. Measured with immunoSEQ multiplex PCR; TCRdb has only the in-frame clones, and not every one. The sample includes 10,000 to 15,000 clones, roughly 89% seen only once; the top ten take 45% to 50%. The material sequenced was CD4+ or CD8+ T cells sorted from blood, taken in a trial of the OX40 agonist ivuxolimab. The receptors come from an adult with an advanced solid tumor such as melanoma, head and neck, liver or kidney cancer.

The V and J genes are TRBV7-9 and TRBJ1-2; the D gene is possibly TRBD1 (5 bases). V was trimmed by 5 bases and J by 2 bases, leaving 15 bases between them. This CDR3 contains 15 residues. The germline CDR1 and CDR2 sequences are SEHNR and FQNEAQ (reference sequence). The CDR3 coding sequence is TGTGCCAGCAGCCGTGTGGGGGGGTGGAACTATGGCTACACCTTC. It codes for CASSRVGGWNYGYTF.

The chain carries TRBV10-2 and TRBJ1-1, with TRBD1 matching 9 bases. The germline V gene has CDR1 WSHSY and CDR2 SAAADI. The CDR3 consists of 14 residues. V trimming: 6 bases; J trimming: 4 bases; junction bases outside the gene matches: 6. This chain's CDR3 is CASSKQGATTEAFF. The DNA for the CDR3 is TGCGCCAGCAGCAAACAGGGGGCGACCACTGAAGCTTTCTTT.

This clone is termed medium-sized. The chain has TRBV6-4 and TRBJ1-1, with D maybe TRBD1 (5 bases). The CDR3 consists of 17 residues. Germline V gene lookup returns CDR1 MRHNA and CDR2 SNTAGT. V gave up 5 bases and J gave up 4 bases, with 23 bases separating them. This chain's CDR3 is CASSNGGDGAGITEAFF. CDR3 coding DNA: TGTGCCAGCAGTAATGGAGGCGACGGGGCGGGTATCACTGAAGCTTTCTTT.

By share of the sample, this clone is large (0.1 to 1%). CDR3 in DNA: TGTGCCAGCAGCGCGGGACTTCTTGGGACCTACGAGCAGTACTTC. Translated: CASSAGLLGTYEQYF. This chain uses TRBV9 with TRBJ2-7; D might be TRBD2 (6 bases). The ends were cut back, 3 bases at V and 2 bases at J, with 15 bases in the middle. Germline CDR1 reads SGDLS; CDR2 reads YYNGEE. The CDR3 length is 15 residues.

As to this clone: A read error may produce the germline difference seen at one junction end. The chain links TRBV6-5 to TRBJ2-7, with 7 positions matching TRBD1. This CDR3 comprises 14 residues. Germline CDR1 MNHEY, CDR2 SVGAGI. The CDR3 is CASSDSTGSREQYF. The CDR3 bases are TGTGCCAGCAGTGACTCGACAGGGTCGCGCGAGCAGTACTTC.

V gene TRBV9 combines with J gene TRBJ1-1; D unresolved. The V and J ends lost 3 bases and 3 bases respectively, with 18 bases between them. The CDR3 loop spans 16 amino acids. CDR1 is SGDLS, CDR2 YYNGEE, per germline. CDR3 nucleotide sequence: TGTGCCAGCAGCGACTCTCACGCGGGCGGGTACACTGAAGCTTTCTTT. Its protein is CASSDSHAGGYTEAFF.

The chain carries TRBV15 and TRBJ1-1; 7 nucleotides match TRBD1. Germline-derived CDR1 and CDR2 are LNHNV and YYDKDF (reference sequence). J gave up 5 bases and V 5 bases, and 8 bases lay outside the gene matches. This CDR3 comprises 14 residues. The CDR3 region has the DNA TGTGCCACCAGCGGCGACAGGGAGTGGACTGAAGCTTTCTTT. Amino acid sequence: CATSGDREWTEAFF.

In this sample, this clone turned up once. The rearrangement uses TRBV29-1 and TRBJ2-5; TRBD2 matches at 8 bases. V lost 6 bases to trimming and J lost 1 base; unmatched junction nucleotides: 10. The CDR3 covers 15 residues. Germline-derived CDR1 and CDR2 are SQVTM and ANQGSEA. The CDR3 DNA sequence: TGCAGCGTCCGGGGGGGGTTGTGGGGCCAAGAGACCCAGTACTTC. Translating it yields CSVRGGLWGQETQYF.

This clone has more than one count but fewer than ten. V gene TRBV28 combines with J gene TRBJ1-4; D perhaps matches TRBD1 (5 bases). CDR1 is MDHEN, CDR2 SYDVKM, per germline. Trimming took 7 bases from V and 2 from J, leaving 14 bases between them. There are 15 residues in the CDR3. The CDR3 reads CASTPSGTTNEKLFF. The CDR3, as DNA: TGTGCCAGCACTCCCTCTGGGACCACTAATGAAAAACTGTTTTTT.

The chain carries TRBV21-1 and TRBJ2-7. TRBV21-1 is a pseudogene locus. This CDR3 is built from 12 residues. Here the CDR3 reads CASSTYRNEQYF. CDR3 nucleotides: TGTGCCAGCAGCACCTACCGGAACGAGCAGTACTTC.

This clone is labeled as large. J is TRBJ2-7 and V is TRBV10-2; D is uncertain. Germline V lookup: CDR1 WSHSY, CDR2 SAAADI. The V end was cut by 0 bases, the J end by 4 bases, with 1 base between. The length of the CDR3 is 11 residues. The CDR3: CASSESYEQYF. CDR3 nucleotides: TGCGCCAGCAGTGAGTCTTACGAGCAGTACTTC.

This sequence joins TRBV4-1 and TRBJ2-4, with no clear D. Germline CDR1 MGHRA, CDR2 YSYEKL. Trimming took 4 bases from V and 1 from J, leaving 11 bases between them. This CDR3 is built from 15 residues. The chain's CDR3 is CASSPWQAAKNIQYF. The CDR3 coding sequence is TGCGCCAGCAGCCCCTGGCAGGCTGCCAAAAACATTCAGTACTTC.

The chain joins TRBV27 to TRBJ2-7; D gene ambiguous. Germline assignment: CDR1 MNHEY and CDR2 SMNVEV (reference sequence). V was trimmed by 6 bases and J by 2 bases, leaving 14 bases between them. The CDR3 has 14 amino acids. CDR3 sequence (DNA): TGTGCCAGCAGCCGACGGTTAAACGCCTACGAGCAGTACTTC. Amino acid sequence: CASSRRLNAYEQYF.

The genes are TRBV5-8 and TRBJ2-2; 11 bases align to TRBD2. After removal of 1 base from V and 7 bases from J, the junction contained 12 bases not matched to a gene. CDR3 length equals 18 residues. Germline-derived CDR1 and CDR2 are SGHTS and YDEGEE. The CDR3 spells CASSLSRLSGRAIGELFF. In DNA form, the CDR3 reads TGTGCCAGCAGCTTGTCTCGCCTTAGCGGGAGGGCGATCGGGGAGCTGTTTTTT.

CDR3 in DNA: TGTGCCAGCCGCCGGCGGGAGGGAGCCTACGAGCAGTACTTC. This encodes CASRRREGAYEQYF. The chain is built from TRBV27 and TRBJ2-7, with 9 bases matching TRBD2. V gave up 8 bases and J gave up 2 bases; unmatched junction bases: 7. The CDR3 sequence is 14 residues long. Germline-derived CDR1 and CDR2 are MNHEY and SMNVEV (reference sequence).

The gene calls are TRBV28 and TRBJ2-5; D not resolved. Looked up from germline, CDR1 is MDHEN and CDR2 is SYDVKM. CDR3 size: 11 residues. V shed 6 bases and J shed 5 bases, with 7 bases lying between them. The CDR3 coding sequence is TGTGCCAGCAGCACAAAGGAGACCCAGTACTTC. Its protein product is CASSTKETQYF.

This clone was observed a single time. V and J are TRBV11-1 and TRBJ1-2; a possible D gene is TRBD1 (6 bases). Trimming removed 2 bases at V and 10 bases at J, with 14 bases between. Germline assignment: CDR1 SGHAT and CDR2 FQDESV (reference sequence). This CDR3 contains 13 residues. The CDR3 is CASSLSTGKAYTF. Here the CDR3 DNA reads TGTGCCAGCAGCTTAAGTACAGGGAAAGCCTACACCTTC.

The chain is built from TRBV28 and TRBJ2-7; 10 positions agree with TRBD2. This CDR3 has 15 amino acids. CDR1 and CDR2 (germline): MDHEN, SYDVKM. Germline trimming cut 5 bases from V and 7 bases from J; bases unmatched to any gene: 11. CDR3 loop: CASSRTSGATGEQYF. Written as DNA, the CDR3 is TGTGCCAGCAGTAGAACTAGCGGGGCCACCGGAGAGCAGTACTTC.

DNA for the CDR3: TGTGCCAGCAGCCAAAGAACGGGGGGAGGTCTCAATGAGCAGTTCTTC. This encodes CASSQRTGGGLNEQFF. The chain carries TRBV7-8 and TRBJ2-1; 7 bases fit TRBD2. The junction had 13 bases not matched to a gene; V was cut back by 5 bases and J by 6 bases. The V gene's germline CDR1 is SGHVS and CDR2 FQNEAQ. This CDR3 has 16 amino acids. The full variable domain, its missing parts supplied by reference TRBV7-8 and TRBJ2-1, is GAGVSQSPRYKVAKRGQDVALRCDPISGHVSLFWYQQALGQGPEFLTYFQNEAQLDKSGLPSDRFFAERPEGSVSTLKIQRTQQEDSAVYLCASSQRTGGGLNEQFFGPGTRLTVL.

The chain joins TRBV15 to TRBJ1-2; 8 bases match TRBD1. V dropped 0 bases and J dropped 7; count of bases not matched to a gene: 7. Germline-derived CDR1 and CDR2 are LNHNV and YYDKDF (reference sequence). The CDR3 length is 15 residues. In DNA form, the CDR3 reads TGTGCCACCAGCAGAGAAGGACAGGGATTGGGTGGCTACACCTTC. It translates to CATSREGQGLGGYTF.

This clone was picked up a small number of times. The chain employs TRBV19 and TRBJ1-5; 9 bases align to TRBD1. The germline gives CDR1 LNHDA, CDR2 SQIVND (reference sequence). V shed 6 bases, J shed 6 bases, and the junction held 6 bases outside the gene matches. The CDR3 sequence is 14 residues long. The CDR3 spells CASSIQGAGQPQHF. The DNA for the CDR3 is TGTGCCAGTAGCATACAGGGGGCGGGTCAGCCCCAGCATTTT.

This rearrangement joins TRBV4-2 to TRBJ1-2, with 9 nucleotides matching TRBD1. Unmatched junction bases numbered 10, after V lost 3 bases and J lost 8 bases. The CDR3 is 15 amino acids. Germline assignment: CDR1 LGHNA and CDR2 YNFKEQ. The DNA of the CDR3 is TGTGCCAGCAGCCAGGGCGGGGACAGGGCGGAAGGCTACACCTTC. Its protein product is CASSQGGDRAEGYTF.

V is TRBV6-6 and J is TRBJ1-5, with 7 bases fitting TRBD1. Trimming cost V 2 bases and J 7 bases; bases outside gene matches: 8. The germline V gene encodes CDR1 MNHNY and CDR2 SVGAGI (reference sequence). The CDR3 covers 15 residues. DNA for the CDR3: TGTGCCAGCAGTTACGACAGGGACTATAACCAGCCCCAGCATTTT. This sequence encodes CASSYDRDYNQPQHF.

V and J are TRBV7-9 and TRBJ2-7, with unresolved D. The V gene's germline CDR1 is SEHNR and CDR2 FQNEAQ (reference sequence). V lost 1 base, J lost 5 bases, and 9 bases lay in between. The CDR3 loop spans 13 amino acids. The DNA for the CDR3 is TGTGCCAGCAGCTTAGTCGAAGGGCACGAGCAGTACTTC. Protein sequence: CASSLVEGHEQYF.

The V and J genes are TRBV7-2 and TRBJ2-5, with 9 nucleotides matching TRBD2. Germline assignment: CDR1 SGHTA and CDR2 FQGNSA. V lost 3 bases and J lost 1; bases outside the gene matches: 3. The CDR3 is made up of 15 amino acids. In nucleotides, the CDR3 is TGTGCCAGCAGCTTTAGCGGGAGTACCCAAGAGACCCAGTACTTC. The encoded protein is CASSFSGSTQETQYF.